This TCR beta chain was sequenced for a study of blood T cell repertoires in COVID-19. In the study overall: Material from acute and convalescent COVID-19 was sourced from the United States, Italy and Spain.

Germline CDR1 KGHSH, CDR2 LQKENI. The CDR3 extends over 15 amino acids. Trimming stripped 2 bases from V and 0 bases from J, with 10 bases between. The assay was immunoSEQ multiplex PCR, and TCRdb's table has in-frame clones only and misses some. This sample carries 100,000 to 150,000 clones, 92% of them seen once, and the ten largest clones take 2.1%. V and J are TRBV18 and TRBJ1-1; possibly TRBD1 for D (6 bases). Sequencing input: peripheral blood. The source of this sequence is a middle-aged man with COVID-19, enrolled during active disease. The CDR3 is CASSPSTGLNTEAFF. The CDR3 nucleotides read TGTGCCAGCTCACCAAGTACAGGGTTGAACACTGAAGCTTTCTTT.